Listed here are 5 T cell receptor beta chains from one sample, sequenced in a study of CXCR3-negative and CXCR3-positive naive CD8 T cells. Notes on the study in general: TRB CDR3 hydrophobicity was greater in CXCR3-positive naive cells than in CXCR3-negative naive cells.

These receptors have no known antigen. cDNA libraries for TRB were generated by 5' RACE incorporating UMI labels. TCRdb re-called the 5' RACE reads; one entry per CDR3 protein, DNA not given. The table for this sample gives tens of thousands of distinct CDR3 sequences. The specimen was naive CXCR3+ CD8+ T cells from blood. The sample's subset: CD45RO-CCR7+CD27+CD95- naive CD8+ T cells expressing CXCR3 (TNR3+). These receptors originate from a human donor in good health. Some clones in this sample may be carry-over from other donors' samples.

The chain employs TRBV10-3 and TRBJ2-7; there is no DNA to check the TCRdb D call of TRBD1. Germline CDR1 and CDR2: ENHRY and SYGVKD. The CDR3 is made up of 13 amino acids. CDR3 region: CAISDGQTYEQYF.

The CDR3 loop is CASSLVAEKETQYF. The chain has TRBV5-6 and TRBJ2-5. In germline, CDR1 is SGHDT, CDR2 YYEEEE. CDR3 size: 14 residues.

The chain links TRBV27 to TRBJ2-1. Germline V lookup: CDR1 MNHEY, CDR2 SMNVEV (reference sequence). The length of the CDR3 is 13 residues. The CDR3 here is CASSFISTPDQFF.

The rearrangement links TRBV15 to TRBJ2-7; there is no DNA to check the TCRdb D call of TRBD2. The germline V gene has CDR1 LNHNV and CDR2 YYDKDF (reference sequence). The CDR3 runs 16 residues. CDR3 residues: CATSTGSPAGGYEQYF.

This CDR3 reads CASRAGQALGNEQFF. The chain has TRBV6-4 and TRBJ2-1; TCRdb's D gene call, TRBD1, goes unchecked for lack of DNA. The CDR3 covers 15 residues. The germline CDR1 and CDR2 sequences are MRHNA and SNTAGT.